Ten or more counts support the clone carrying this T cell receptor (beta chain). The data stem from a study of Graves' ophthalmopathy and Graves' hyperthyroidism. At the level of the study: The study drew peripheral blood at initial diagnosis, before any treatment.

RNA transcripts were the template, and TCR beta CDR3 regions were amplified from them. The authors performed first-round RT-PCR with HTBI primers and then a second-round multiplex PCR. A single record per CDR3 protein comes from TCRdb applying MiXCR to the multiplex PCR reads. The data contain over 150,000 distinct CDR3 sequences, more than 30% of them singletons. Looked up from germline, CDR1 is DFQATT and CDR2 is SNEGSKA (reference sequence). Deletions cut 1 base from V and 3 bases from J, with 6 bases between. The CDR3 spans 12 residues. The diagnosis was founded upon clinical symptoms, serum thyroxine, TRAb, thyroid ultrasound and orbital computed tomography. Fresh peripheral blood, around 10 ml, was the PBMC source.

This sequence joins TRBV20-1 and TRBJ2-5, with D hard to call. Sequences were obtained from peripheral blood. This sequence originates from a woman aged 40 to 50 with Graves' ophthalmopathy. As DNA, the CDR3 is TGCAGTGCTAGAGCCCACGAAGAGACCCAGTACTTC. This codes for CSARAHEETQYF.